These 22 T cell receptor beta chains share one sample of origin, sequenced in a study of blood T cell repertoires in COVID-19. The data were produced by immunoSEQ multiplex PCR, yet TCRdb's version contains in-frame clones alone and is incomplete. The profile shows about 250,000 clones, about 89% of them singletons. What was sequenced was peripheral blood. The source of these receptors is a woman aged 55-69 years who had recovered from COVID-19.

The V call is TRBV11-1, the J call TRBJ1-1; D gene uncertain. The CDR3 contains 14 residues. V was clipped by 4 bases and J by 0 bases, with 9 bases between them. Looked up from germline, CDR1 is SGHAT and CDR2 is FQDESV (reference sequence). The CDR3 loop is CASSSSGVNTEAFF. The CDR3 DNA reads TGTGCCAGCAGCTCCAGCGGGGTGAACACTGAAGCTTTCTTT.

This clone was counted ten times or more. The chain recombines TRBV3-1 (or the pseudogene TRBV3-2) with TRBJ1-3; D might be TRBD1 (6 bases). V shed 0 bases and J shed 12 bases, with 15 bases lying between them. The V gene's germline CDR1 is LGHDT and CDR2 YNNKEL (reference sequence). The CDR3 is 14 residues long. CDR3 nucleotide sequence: TGTGCCAGCAGCCAAGAGCCTGGGGGGGGCCGCATATATTTT. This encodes CASSQEPGGGRIYF.

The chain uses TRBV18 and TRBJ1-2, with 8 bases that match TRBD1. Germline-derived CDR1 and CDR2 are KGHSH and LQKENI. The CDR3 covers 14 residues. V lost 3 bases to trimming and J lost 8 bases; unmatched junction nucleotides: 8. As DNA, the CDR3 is TGTGCCAGCTCACCTAGGACAGGGAGGGACGGCTACACCTTC. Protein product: CASSPRTGRDGYTF. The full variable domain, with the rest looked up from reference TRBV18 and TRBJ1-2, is NAGVMQNPRHLVRRRGQEARLRCSPMKGHSHVYWYRQLPEEGLKFMVYLQKENIIDESGMPKERFSAEFPKEGPSILRIQQVVRGDSAAYFCASSPRTGRDGYTFGSGTRLTVV.

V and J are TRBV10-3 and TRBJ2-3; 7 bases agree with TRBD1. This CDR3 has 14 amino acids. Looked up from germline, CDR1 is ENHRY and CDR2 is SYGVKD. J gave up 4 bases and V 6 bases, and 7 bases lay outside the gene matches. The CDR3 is CAISLGGDPDTQYF. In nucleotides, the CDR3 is TGTGCCATCAGCCTAGGGGGCGACCCAGATACGCAGTATTTT.

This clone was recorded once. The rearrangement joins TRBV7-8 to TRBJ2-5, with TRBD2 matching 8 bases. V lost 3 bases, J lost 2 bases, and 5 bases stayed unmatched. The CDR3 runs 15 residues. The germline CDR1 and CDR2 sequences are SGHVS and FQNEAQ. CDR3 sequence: CASSFSGTRQETQYF. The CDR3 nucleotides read TGTGCCAGCAGCTTCAGCGGGACTAGACAAGAGACCCAGTACTTC.

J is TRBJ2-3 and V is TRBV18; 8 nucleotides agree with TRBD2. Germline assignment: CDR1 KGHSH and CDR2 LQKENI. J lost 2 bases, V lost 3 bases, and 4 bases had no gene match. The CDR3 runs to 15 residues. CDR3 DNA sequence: TGTGCCAGCTCACCTAGCGGGGTCTACACAGATACGCAGTATTTT. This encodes CASSPSGVYTDTQYF. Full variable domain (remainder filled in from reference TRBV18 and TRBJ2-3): NAGVMQNPRHLVRRRGQEARLRCSPMKGHSHVYWYRQLPEEGLKFMVYLQKENIIDESGMPKERFSAEFPKEGPSILRIQQVVRGDSAAYFCASSPSGVYTDTQYFGPGTRLTVL.

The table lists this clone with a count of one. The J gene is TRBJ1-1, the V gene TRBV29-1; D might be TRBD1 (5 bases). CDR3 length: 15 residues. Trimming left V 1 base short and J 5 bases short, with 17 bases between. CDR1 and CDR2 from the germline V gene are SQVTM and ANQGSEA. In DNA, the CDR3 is TGCAGCGTTGAAGTTTGGACTAAGAAGGGGACTGAAGCTTTCTTT. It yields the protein CSVEVWTKKGTEAFF.

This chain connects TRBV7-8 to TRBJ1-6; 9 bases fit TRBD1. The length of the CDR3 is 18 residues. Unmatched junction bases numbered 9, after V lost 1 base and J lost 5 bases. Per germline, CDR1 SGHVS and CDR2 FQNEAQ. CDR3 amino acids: CASSLEIPQGANNSPLHF. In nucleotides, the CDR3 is TGTGCCAGCAGCTTAGAGATCCCACAGGGGGCGAATAATTCACCCCTCCACTTT.

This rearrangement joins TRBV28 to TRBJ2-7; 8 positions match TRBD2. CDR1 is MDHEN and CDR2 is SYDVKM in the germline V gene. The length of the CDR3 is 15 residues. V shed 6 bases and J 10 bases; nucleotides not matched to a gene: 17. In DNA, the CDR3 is TGTGCCAGCAGCTTCGCTGCGGGGGGCGAGGTGGAACAGTACTTC. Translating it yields CASSFAAGGEVEQYF.

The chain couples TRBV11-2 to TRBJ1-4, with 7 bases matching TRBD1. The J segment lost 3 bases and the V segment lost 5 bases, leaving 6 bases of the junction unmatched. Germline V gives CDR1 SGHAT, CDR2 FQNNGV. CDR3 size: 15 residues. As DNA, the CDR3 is TGTGCCAGCAGCCCCAGGGGGTGGGCTAATGAAAAACTGTTTTTT. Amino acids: CASSPRGWANEKLFF.

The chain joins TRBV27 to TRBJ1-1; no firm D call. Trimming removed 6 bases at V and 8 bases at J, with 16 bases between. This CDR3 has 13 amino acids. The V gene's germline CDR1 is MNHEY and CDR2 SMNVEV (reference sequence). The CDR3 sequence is CASSTPSPGEAFF. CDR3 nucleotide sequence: TGTGCCAGCAGCACCCCCTCCCCGGGGGAAGCTTTCTTT.

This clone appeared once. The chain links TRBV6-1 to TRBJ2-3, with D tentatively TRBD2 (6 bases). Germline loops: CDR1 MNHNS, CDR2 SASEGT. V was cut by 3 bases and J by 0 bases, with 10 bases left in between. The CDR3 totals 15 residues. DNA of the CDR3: TGTGCCAGCAGTGATACTGCGGGGAGCACAGATACGCAGTATTTT. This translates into CASSDTAGSTDTQYF.

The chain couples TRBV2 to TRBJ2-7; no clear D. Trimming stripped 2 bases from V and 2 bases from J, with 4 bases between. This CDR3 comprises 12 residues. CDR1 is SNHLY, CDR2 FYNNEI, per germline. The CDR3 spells CASSELAYEQYF. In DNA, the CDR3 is TGTGCCAGCAGTGAACTAGCCTACGAGCAGTACTTC.

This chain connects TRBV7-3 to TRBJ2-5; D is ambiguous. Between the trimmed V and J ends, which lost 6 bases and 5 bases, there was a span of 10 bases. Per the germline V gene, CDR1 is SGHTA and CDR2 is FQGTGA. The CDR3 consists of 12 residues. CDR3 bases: TGTGCCAGCAGTCCCCAACGGGAGACCCAGTACTTC. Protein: CASSPQRETQYF.

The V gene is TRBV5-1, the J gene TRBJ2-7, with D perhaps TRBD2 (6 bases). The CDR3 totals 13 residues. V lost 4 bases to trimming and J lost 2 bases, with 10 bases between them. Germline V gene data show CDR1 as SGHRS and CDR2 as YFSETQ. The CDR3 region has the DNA TGCGCCAGCAGCCCCGGGACTCCCTACGAGCAGTACTTC. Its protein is CASSPGTPYEQYF. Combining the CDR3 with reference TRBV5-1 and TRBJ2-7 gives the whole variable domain KAGVTQTPRYLIKTRGQQVTLSCSPISGHRSVSWYQQTPGQGLQFLFEYFSETQRNKGNFPGRFSGRQFSNSRSEMNVSTLELGDSALYLCASSPGTPYEQYFGPGTRLTVT.

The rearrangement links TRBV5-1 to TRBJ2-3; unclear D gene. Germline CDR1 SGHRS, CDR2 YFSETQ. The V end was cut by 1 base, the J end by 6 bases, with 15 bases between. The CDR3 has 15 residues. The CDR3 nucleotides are TGCGCCAGCAGCTTGATCCCTAGTGCTAGGGATACGCAGTATTTT. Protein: CASSLIPSARDTQYF.

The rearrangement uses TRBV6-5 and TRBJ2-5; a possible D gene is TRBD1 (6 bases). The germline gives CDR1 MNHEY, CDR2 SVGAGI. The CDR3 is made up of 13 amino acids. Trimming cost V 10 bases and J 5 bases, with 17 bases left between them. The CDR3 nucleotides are TGTGCCACCCAATCCCAGGGGCGGGAGACCCAGTACTTC. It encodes CATQSQGRETQYF.

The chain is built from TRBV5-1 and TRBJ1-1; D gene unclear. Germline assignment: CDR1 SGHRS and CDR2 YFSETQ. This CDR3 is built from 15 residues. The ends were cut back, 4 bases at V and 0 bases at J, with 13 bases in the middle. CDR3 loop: CASSEGRSMNTEAFF. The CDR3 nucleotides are TGCGCCAGCAGCGAAGGCAGGTCCATGAACACTGAAGCTTTCTTT.

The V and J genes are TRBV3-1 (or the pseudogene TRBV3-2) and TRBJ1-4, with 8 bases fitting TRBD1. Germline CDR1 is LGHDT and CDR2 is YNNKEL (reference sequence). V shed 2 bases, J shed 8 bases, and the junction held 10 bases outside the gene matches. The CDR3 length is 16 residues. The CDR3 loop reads CASSQKTGGKGEKLFF. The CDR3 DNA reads TGTGCCAGCAGCCAAAAAACAGGGGGAAAAGGGGAAAAACTGTTTTTT.

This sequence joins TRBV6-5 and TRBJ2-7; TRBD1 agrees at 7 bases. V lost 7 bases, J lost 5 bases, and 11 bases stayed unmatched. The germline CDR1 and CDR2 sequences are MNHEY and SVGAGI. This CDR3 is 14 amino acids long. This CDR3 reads CASTIVQQGNEQYF. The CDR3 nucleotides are TGTGCCAGCACTATCGTCCAACAGGGGAACGAGCAGTACTTC.

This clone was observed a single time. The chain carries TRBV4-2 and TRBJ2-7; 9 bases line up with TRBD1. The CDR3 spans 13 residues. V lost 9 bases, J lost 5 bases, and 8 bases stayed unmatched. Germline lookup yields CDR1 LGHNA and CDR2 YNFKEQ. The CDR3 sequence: CASMGQGSHEQYF. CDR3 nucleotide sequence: TGTGCCAGTATGGGACAGGGAAGTCACGAGCAGTACTTC.

CDR3 nucleotides: TGTGCCAGCAGCTTTAACAGGGGGATAGGTCAGCCCCAGCATTTT. Translation: CASSFNRGIGQPQHF. The chain is built from TRBV7-8 and TRBJ1-5; 8 nucleotides line up with TRBD1. J was trimmed by 6 bases and V by 3 bases; bases with no gene match: 7. Germline V gives CDR1 SGHVS, CDR2 FQNEAQ. The CDR3 extends over 15 amino acids.